This entry lists 24 T cell receptor beta chains sequenced from one sample in a study of T cells in tuberculosis. Assay: immunoSEQ multiplex PCR; the TCRdb copy retains only in-frame clones and omits some. Seen here are some 49,000 clones, roughly 96% observed once, and the top ten hold about 1.5%. Time point specified: new active TB diagnosis, blood taken before or within 7 days of starting treatment. The material was PBMCs, obtained at tuberculosis diagnosis. The receptors here all came from an adult with tuberculosis.

V usage is TRBV5-4 and J usage is TRBJ1-4, with 7 bases identical to TRBD1. V shed 4 bases, J shed 4 bases, and the junction held 7 bases outside the gene matches. Germline lookup yields CDR1 SGHNT and CDR2 YYREEE (reference sequence). The CDR3 runs 15 residues. CDR3 DNA: TGTGCCAGCAGCGCTCGGACAGGCCGTAATGAAAAACTGTTTTTT. This gives the protein CASSARTGRNEKLFF.

The rearrangement uses TRBV6-6 and TRBJ2-7; a possible D gene is TRBD1 (6 bases). CDR1 MNHNY and CDR2 SVGAGI come from the germline V gene (reference sequence). The CDR3 sequence is 11 residues long. Trimming shortened V by 4 bases and J by 10 bases, and 11 bases separated the two germline ends. The CDR3 coding sequence is TGTGCCAGCAGTTCCCGGGACACACAGTACTTC. Translation: CASSSRDTQYF.

The chain uses TRBV7-2 and TRBJ1-1; weak D call: TRBD1 (5 bases). The germline V gene encodes CDR1 SGHTA and CDR2 FQGNSA. The CDR3 contains 14 residues. V dropped 3 bases and J dropped 1 base, with 9 bases sitting between them. CDR3 in amino acids: CASSFAGQNTEAFF. The DNA for the CDR3 is TGTGCCAGCAGCTTCGCCGGACAGAACACTGAAGCTTTCTTT.

There are a few counts of this clone. This chain uses TRBV15 with TRBJ1-5, with D possibly being TRBD1 (5 bases). The germline V gene encodes CDR1 LNHNV and CDR2 YYDKDF (reference sequence). CDR3 length equals 14 residues. V was trimmed by 2 bases and J by 5 bases, leaving 10 bases between them. For the CDR3, the DNA is TGTGCCACCAGCAGAACAGGTCGATATCAGCCCCAGCATTTT. This codes for CATSRTGRYQPQHF.

V gene TRBV29-1 combines with J gene TRBJ2-5; 7 bases fit TRBD1. V was clipped by 6 bases and J by 5 bases; unmatched bases: 15. This CDR3 contains 15 residues. Germline-derived CDR1 and CDR2 are SQVTM and ANQGSEA. The CDR3 bases are TGCAGCGTGACGTCCACAGGGGCCTTATGGGAGACCCAGTACTTC. This codes for CSVTSTGALWETQYF.

The chain couples TRBV5-1 to TRBJ1-2; no clear D. V lost 4 bases, J lost 0 bases, and 13 bases lay in between. The CDR3 length is 15 residues. The germline CDR1 and CDR2 sequences are SGHRS and YFSETQ. CDR3 DNA sequence: TGCGCCAGCAGCCCAAATCAGGCATCTAACTATGGCTACACCTTC. Its translation: CASSPNQASNYGYTF. Combining the CDR3 with reference TRBV5-1 and TRBJ1-2 gives the whole variable domain KAGVTQTPRYLIKTRGQQVTLSCSPISGHRSVSWYQQTPGQGLQFLFEYFSETQRNKGNFPGRFSGRQFSNSRSEMNVSTLELGDSALYLCASSPNQASNYGYTFGSGTRLTVV.

This chain uses TRBV9 with TRBJ2-2; 12 positions match TRBD2. The J segment lost 6 bases and the V segment lost 2 bases, leaving 5 bases of the junction unmatched. CDR1 SGDLS and CDR2 YYNGEE come from the germline V gene. CDR3 length equals 16 residues. The CDR3 DNA sequence: TGTGCCAGCAGCGTCCGACTAGCGGGAGTGGCCGGGGAGCTGTTTTTT. As protein: CASSVRLAGVAGELFF.

This chain uses TRBV9 with TRBJ2-1; TRBD2 matches 14 bases. Per the germline V gene, CDR1 is SGDLS and CDR2 is YYNGEE. J gave up 6 bases and V 4 bases, and 3 bases lay outside the gene matches. The length of the CDR3 is 15 residues. The CDR3 loop is CASSPGTSGSNEQFF. In DNA, the CDR3 is TGTGCCAGCAGCCCCGGGACTAGCGGGAGCAATGAGCAGTTCTTC.

The V call is TRBV5-8, the J call TRBJ1-2, with no clear D. Trimming stripped 1 base from V and 5 bases from J, with 12 bases between. Germline lookup yields CDR1 SGHTS and CDR2 YDEGEE. The CDR3 is made up of 14 amino acids. DNA of the CDR3: TGTGCCAGCAGCTTGTTCGTTTCACATTATGGCTACACCTTC. Translated: CASSLFVSHYGYTF.

The chain has TRBV5-1 and TRBJ2-1; 7 nucleotides align to TRBD2. Germline trimming cut 2 bases from V and 3 bases from J; bases unmatched to any gene: 11. Germline CDR1 is SGHRS and CDR2 is YFSETQ. The CDR3 has 17 residues. The CDR3 nucleotides read TGCGCCAGCAGCTTTCTAGCGGTTGGGGTAAGCTACAATGAGCAGTTCTTC. Protein product: CASSFLAVGVSYNEQFF.

V is TRBV7-3 and J is TRBJ2-2; the match to TRBD2 covers 7 bases. The CDR3 has 14 amino acids. J lost 3 bases, V lost 6 bases, and 4 bases had no gene match. Germline V gene data show CDR1 as SGHTA and CDR2 as FQGTGA. The DNA of the CDR3 is TGTGCCAGCAGGAGCGGGGTGGACACCGGGGAGCTGTTTTTT. It codes for CASRSGVDTGELFF.

This chain joins TRBV29-1 and TRBJ2-4, with TRBD1 matching over 9 bases. Germline V lookup: CDR1 SQVTM, CDR2 ANQGSEA. V lost 4 bases, J lost 7 bases, and 5 bases stayed unmatched. The CDR3 has 13 amino acids. CDR3 bases: TGCAGCGTTGGGGGACAGGGATCTAACATTCAGTACTTC. Translating gives CSVGGQGSNIQYF.

This chain uses TRBV6-5 with TRBJ1-1; no definite D call. Germline V gene lookup returns CDR1 MNHEY and CDR2 SVGAGI. The CDR3 loop spans 15 amino acids. Trimming pared 0 bases from V and 1 base from J, leaving 9 bases between. The CDR3 region is CASSYSRWRNTEAFF. DNA of the CDR3: TGTGCCAGCAGTTACTCACGTTGGAGGAACACTGAAGCTTTCTTT.

The chain links TRBV5-1 to TRBJ1-6; the D gene is possibly TRBD1 (5 bases). Trimming removed 0 bases from V and 10 bases from J, with 8 bases in between. There are 13 residues in the CDR3. Germline loops: CDR1 SGHRS, CDR2 YFSETQ. Here the CDR3 DNA reads TGCGCCAGCAGCTTGGCGGGGGGATCACCCCTCCACTTT. Translated: CASSLAGGSPLHF.

This sequence joins TRBV5-6 and TRBJ2-7; unclear D gene. Trimming shortened V by 0 bases and J by 9 bases, and 10 bases separated the two germline ends. The CDR3 is made up of 12 amino acids. Germline assignment: CDR1 SGHDT and CDR2 YYEEEE. The CDR3: CASSLDHTGQYF. The CDR3 nucleotides read TGTGCCAGCAGCTTGGATCATACGGGGCAGTACTTC.

The V gene is TRBV7-8, the J gene TRBJ2-1; TRBD2 agrees at 11 bases. V was clipped by 5 bases and J by 4 bases; unmatched bases: 4. CDR1 and CDR2 from the germline V gene are SGHVS and FQNEAQ. CDR3 length: 15 residues. The CDR3: CASSLRLAGYNEQFF. As DNA, the CDR3 is TGTGCCAGCAGCCTTCGACTAGCGGGGTACAATGAGCAGTTCTTC.

V usage is TRBV9 and J usage is TRBJ1-2; no firm D call. The CDR3 contains 15 residues. V was cut by 0 bases and J by 0 bases, with 9 bases left in between. In germline, CDR1 is SGDLS, CDR2 YYNGEE. CDR3 loop: CASSVGTGANYGYTF. The CDR3 nucleotides are TGTGCCAGCAGCGTAGGTACGGGAGCTAACTATGGCTACACCTTC.

CDR3 residues: CASSADRADTEAFF. CDR3 DNA: TGTGCCAGCAGCGCGGACAGGGCGGACACTGAAGCTTTCTTT. The chain recombines TRBV2 with TRBJ1-1; 8 nucleotides line up with TRBD1. V shed 6 bases and J 3 bases; nucleotides not matched to a gene: 6. This CDR3 is built from 14 residues. Germline CDR1 is SNHLY and CDR2 is FYNNEI. Full variable domain (remainder filled in from reference TRBV2 and TRBJ1-1): EPEVTQTPSHQVTQMGQEVILRCVPISNHLYFYWYRQILGQKVEFLVSFYNNEISEKSEIFDDQFSVERPDGSNFTLKIRSTKLEDSAMYFCASSADRADTEAFFGQGTRLTVV.

The rearrangement joins TRBV15 to TRBJ2-5; a weak D match, TRBD1 (6 bases). V lost 2 bases, J lost 5 bases, and 15 bases lay in between. The CDR3 length is 15 residues. Germline V gene sequence: CDR1 LNHNV, CDR2 YYDKDF (reference sequence). CDR3 DNA sequence: TGTGCCACCAGCAGACCCCCCACAGGGCCGGAGACCCAGTACTTC. It specifies CATSRPPTGPETQYF.

V usage is TRBV28 and J usage is TRBJ1-1, with 8 nucleotides matching TRBD1. The CDR3 is made up of 14 amino acids. The germline V gene has CDR1 MDHEN and CDR2 SYDVKM. Losses at the gene ends were 5 bases for V and 7 bases for J; bases not matched to a gene: 9. CDR3 nucleotides: TGTGCCAGCAGTGGCACACCCAGGGGGCTTGAAGCTTTCTTT. Amino acids: CASSGTPRGLEAFF. The entire variable domain, with the rest obtained from reference TRBV28 and TRBJ1-1, is as follows: DVKVTQSSRYLVKRTGEKVFLECVQDMDHENMFWYRQDPGLGLRLIYFSYDVKMKEKGDIPEGYSVSREKKERFSLILESASTNQTSMYLCASSGTPRGLEAFFGQGTRLTVV.

V and J are TRBV19 and TRBJ2-1; 7 positions agree with TRBD1. The germline V gene has CDR1 LNHDA and CDR2 SQIVND (reference sequence). After removal of 3 bases from V and 8 bases from J, the junction contained 10 bases not matched to a gene. CDR3 length equals 15 residues. The chain's CDR3 is CASSIRQGIGDEQFF. The CDR3 region has the DNA TGTGCCAGTAGTATTCGACAGGGTATTGGTGATGAGCAGTTCTTC. Variable domain in full (rest from reference TRBV19 and TRBJ2-1): DGGITQSPKYLFRKEGQNVTLSCEQNLNHDAMYWYRQDPGQGLRLIYYSQIVNDFQKGDIAEGYSVSREKKESFPLTVTSAQKNPTAFYLCASSIRQGIGDEQFFGPGTRLTVL.

The rearrangement links TRBV5-6 to TRBJ2-7; 16 nucleotides match TRBD2. Germline CDR1 SGHDT, CDR2 YYEEEE. CDR3 size: 15 residues. With V trimmed by 4 bases and J by 5 bases, 3 bases remained unmatched. The DNA of the CDR3 is TGTGCCAGCAGCCTGGGACTAGCGGGAGGGAACGAGCAGTACTTC. It translates to CASSLGLAGGNEQYF.

A single count supports this clone. This chain uses TRBV29-1 with TRBJ2-5; 7 bases map to TRBD2. This CDR3 region has 14 residues. V trimming: 5 bases; J trimming: 0 bases; junction bases outside the gene matches: 6. Germline V gene data show CDR1 as SQVTM and CDR2 as ANQGSEA. The CDR3 reads CSVPTSAYQETQYF. In DNA form, the CDR3 reads TGCAGCGTTCCAACTAGCGCGTACCAAGAGACCCAGTACTTC.

This clone is a singleton in its sample. The chain couples TRBV5-8 to TRBJ1-2; TRBD1 agrees at 7 bases. Germline V lookup: CDR1 SGHTS, CDR2 YDEGEE. The CDR3 consists of 16 residues. J lost 4 bases, V lost 1 base, and 10 bases had no gene match. This chain's CDR3 is CASSLSKLGDSYGYTF. The CDR3 DNA reads as TGTGCCAGCAGCTTGTCCAAGCTGGGGGACAGCTATGGCTACACCTTC. Combining the CDR3 with reference TRBV5-8 and TRBJ1-2 gives the whole variable domain EAGVTQSPTHLIKTRGQQATLRCSPISGHTSVYWYQQALGLGLQFLLWYDEGEERNRGNFPPRFSGRQFPNYSSELNVNALELEDSALYLCASSLSKLGDSYGYTFGSGTRLTVV.